The source of this T cell receptor beta chain is a study of CD8+ T cells in alopecia areata. For the study at large: Oral tofacitinib, 5 to 10 mg twice daily, was given in an open-label trial.

The germline V gene encodes CDR1 SGHAT and CDR2 FQDESV (reference sequence). V shed 3 bases and J 0 bases; nucleotides not matched to a gene: 1. The CDR3 is 14 amino acids. Regarding this clone: Antigen specificity is unknown.

The authors extracted RNA and reverse transcribed it into cDNA as the sequencing template. The table came from immunoSEQ multiplex PCR; TCRdb's copy has only in-frame clones and leaves some out. The table includes about 270,000 clones, 45% to 70% detected once. Study-wide points: Compared with mice, patients displayed less clear TCR sharing, possibly for HLA-related reasons. Among the top 100, expanded CD8+ clones were significantly decreased by tofacitinib, as was scalp clonality.

Stated treatment: oral pan-JAK inhibitor, 5-10 mg twice daily. PBMCs were stained for CD3, CD4 and CD8, and CD4+ and CD8+ T cells were sorted. The TCR originated in a human donor with alopecia areata. Sample: CD4+ T cells sorted from blood, taken around week 52, from a patient treated with tofacitinib. V usage is TRBV11-1 and J usage is TRBJ2-5; 7 nucleotides match TRBD2. The CDR3, as DNA: TGTGCCAGCAGCTTCAGCGGGAACCAAGAGACCCAGTACTTC. This codes for CASSFSGNQETQYF.